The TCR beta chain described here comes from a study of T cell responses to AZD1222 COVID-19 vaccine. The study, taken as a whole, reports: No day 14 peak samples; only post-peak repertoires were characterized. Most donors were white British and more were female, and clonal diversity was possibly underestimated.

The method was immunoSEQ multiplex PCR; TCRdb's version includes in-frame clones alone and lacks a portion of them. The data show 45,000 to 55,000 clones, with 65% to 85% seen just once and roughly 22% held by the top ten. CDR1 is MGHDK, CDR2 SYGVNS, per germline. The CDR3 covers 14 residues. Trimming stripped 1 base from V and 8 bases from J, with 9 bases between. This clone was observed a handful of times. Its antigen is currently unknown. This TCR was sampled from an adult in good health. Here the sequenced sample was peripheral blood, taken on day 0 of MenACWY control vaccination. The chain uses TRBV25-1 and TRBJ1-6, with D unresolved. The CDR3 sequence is CASSEWVKDSPLHF. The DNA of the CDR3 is TGTGCCAGCAGTGAATGGGTGAAGGATTCACCCCTCCACTTT.